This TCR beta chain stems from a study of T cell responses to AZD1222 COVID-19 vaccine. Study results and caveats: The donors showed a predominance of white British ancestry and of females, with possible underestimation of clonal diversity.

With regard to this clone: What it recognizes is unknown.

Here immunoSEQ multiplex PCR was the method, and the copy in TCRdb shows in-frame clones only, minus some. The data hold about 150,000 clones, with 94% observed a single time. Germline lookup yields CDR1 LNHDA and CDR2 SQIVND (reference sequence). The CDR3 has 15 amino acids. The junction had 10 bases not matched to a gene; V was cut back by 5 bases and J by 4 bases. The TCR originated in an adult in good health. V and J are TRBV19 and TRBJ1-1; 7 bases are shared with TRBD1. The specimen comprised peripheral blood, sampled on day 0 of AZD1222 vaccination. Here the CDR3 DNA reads TGTGCCAGTAGTGTCGCTCAGGGGGAACGCACTGAAGCTTTCTTT. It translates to CASSVAQGERTEAFF.